This T cell receptor (beta chain) was captured in a study of persistence of HIV-infected CD4 T cells (dated by TCRdb to 2020 to 2021). Describing the broader study: CMV- and HIV-1 Gag-responding CD4+ T cells were isolated from ART-treated individuals so that antigen-driven clonal expansion of HIV-1-infected cells could be examined. Participants had been on suppressive ART for a median of roughly eight years. The clonality of all cells in each sorted population was measured by TCRbeta sequencing, and the clonality of infected cells was measured by proviral sequencing. Peripheral blood samples of up to roughly 180 mL were collected at multiple time points, except for a couple of participants, who underwent leukapheresis at a single time point. Cross-participant TCR cluster analysis included roughly eight participants for CMV and 6 or 7 participants for Gag.

As to this clone: The antigen it binds to is not known. It has no much larger one-base neighbor in the sample; base qualities were not kept.

The immunoSEQ hsTCRB assay version 4, run in survey mode, was used to sequence TCRbeta repertoires from genomic DNA. For TCRbeta sequencing, genomic DNA was diluted to about 9.7 ng/uL, and up to roughly 1 ug was used per sample. As for how the authors treated the data: Analysis of the TCRbeta data was done in ImmunoSeq Analyzer 3.0, and diversity was computed on productive nucleotide rearrangements. Using the Immunarch R package, the improved Chao index served to estimate lower-bound TCR diversity and the Gini coefficient served to estimate clonality. Nucleotide rearrangements that differed but encoded the same CDR3beta amino acid sequence were counted as separate clonotypes. Differential abundance analysis found TCRbeta sequences that were significantly enriched in antigen-responding cells compared with anti-CD3/anti-CD28-activated cells. Using predicted peptide-MHC specificity as the basis, GLIPH2 grouped TCRs into clusters, both for each participant individually and for the merged data sets that combined participants. Here the immuneACCESS table is served through TCRdb, limited to in-frame sequences with V and J called. Missing clones are a known gap in these copies; in checked studies unresolved V genes cover under half, and the rest lacks a known reason. V and J calls and clone size come straight from that table; D and trimming were deduced from the DNA. Counted in this sample were some 30,000 clones; roughly 80% of them appeared once. Over 0.8% of the sample is in the top ten clones.

The CDR3 holds 16 amino acids from the cysteine to the phenylalanine. The read is trimmed to its CDR3 DNA, 48 bases read in frame from base 1. V lost 4 bases and J lost 14 bases, and the count of bases not matched to a germline gene is 14. Taken from the germline V gene, the CDR1 and CDR2 loops are SNHLY and FYNNEI. This specimen's treatment or condition label, per the study, means: suppressive antiretroviral therapy. Lysates of CMV-infected fibroblasts were used at approximately 10 ug/mL for cell stimulation. Nonresponding CD40L-negative CD69-negative CD45RO-high memory CD4+ T cells were sorted as memory populations depleted of antigen-responding cells. HIV-1-infected adults in whom suppressive ART had been started during chronic infection were enrolled as participants. For at least 4 years, the participants' plasma HIV-1 RNA had been undetectable, below 50 copies/mL. To be included, a participant needed positive CMV serology and a CD4+ T cell count above 400 cells/uL. Before stimulation, PBMCs were isolated using density centrifugation and then depleted of CD8+ T cells. CD8-depleted PBMCs were stimulated for over 15 hours with anti-CD28/CD49d costimulation, CD40-blocking antibody and enfuvirtide to prevent new infections. Cell sorting was done on a Beckman Coulter MoFlo Legacy or XDP sorter, and dead cells were excluded with propidium iodide. For samples with more than one million cells, genomic DNA was extracted with the QIAamp DNA Mini Kit, and for all other samples the Quick-DNA Microprep Kit was used.

Broader findings and caveats from the paper: A correlation was observed between TCR oligoclonality and proviral oligoclonality within the same sorted populations. Only a small number of individuals took part in the study, and only a limited range of antigens was tested. Enrichment of degenerate expanded CDR3beta sequences was found in antigen-responding cells, suggesting convergent selection of CD4+ responses to CMV and Gag. TCRbeta richness in CMV- and Gag-responding cells was significantly lower than in anti-CD3/anti-CD28-responding cells; CMV-responding cells had higher oligoclonality than CD3/CD28-stimulated and Gag-responding cells. Bulk TCR analyses could not be restricted to the rare CMV-responding cells that actually carried HIV-1 proviruses.

This clonotype was obtained from an adult woman with HIV who was CMV-seropositive. The sequence is built from TRBV2 and TRBJ1-6, with TRBD1 identical over 10 junction bases. Specimen: CD4+ T cells sorted from PBMCs after roughly 19-hour stimulation, collected from a patient who received antiretroviral therapy. The sample's cell subset or site label, in plain terms: CD40L-CD69- CD45RO-high memory CD4 T cells not responding to CMV lysate. The CDR3 amino acid sequence is: CASSVAVPGQGTALHF. The DNA sequence follows: TGTGCCAGCAGTGTTGCGGTACCGGGACAGGGGACGGCCCTCCACTTT. The variable domain in full, with residues beyond the CDR3 obtained from the reference TRBV2 and TRBJ1-6 genes, is EPEVTQTPSHQVTQMGQEVILRCVPISNHLYFYWYRQILGQKVEFLVSFYNNEISEKSEIFDDQFSVERPDGSNFTLKIRSTKLEDSAMYFCASSVAVPGQGTALHFGNGTRLTVT.